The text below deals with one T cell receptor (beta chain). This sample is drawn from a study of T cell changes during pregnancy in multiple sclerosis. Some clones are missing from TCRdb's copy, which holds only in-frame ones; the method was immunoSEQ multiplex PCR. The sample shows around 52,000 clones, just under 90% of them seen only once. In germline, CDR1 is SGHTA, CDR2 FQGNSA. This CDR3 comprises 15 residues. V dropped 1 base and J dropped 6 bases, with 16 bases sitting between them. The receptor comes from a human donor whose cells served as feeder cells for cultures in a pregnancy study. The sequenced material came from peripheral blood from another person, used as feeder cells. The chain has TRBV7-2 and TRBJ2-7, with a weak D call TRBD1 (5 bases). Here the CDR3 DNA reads TGTGCCAGCAGCTTAGGCCAGGGAACGGGCAGCGAGCAGTACTTC. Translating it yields CASSLGQGTGSEQYF.